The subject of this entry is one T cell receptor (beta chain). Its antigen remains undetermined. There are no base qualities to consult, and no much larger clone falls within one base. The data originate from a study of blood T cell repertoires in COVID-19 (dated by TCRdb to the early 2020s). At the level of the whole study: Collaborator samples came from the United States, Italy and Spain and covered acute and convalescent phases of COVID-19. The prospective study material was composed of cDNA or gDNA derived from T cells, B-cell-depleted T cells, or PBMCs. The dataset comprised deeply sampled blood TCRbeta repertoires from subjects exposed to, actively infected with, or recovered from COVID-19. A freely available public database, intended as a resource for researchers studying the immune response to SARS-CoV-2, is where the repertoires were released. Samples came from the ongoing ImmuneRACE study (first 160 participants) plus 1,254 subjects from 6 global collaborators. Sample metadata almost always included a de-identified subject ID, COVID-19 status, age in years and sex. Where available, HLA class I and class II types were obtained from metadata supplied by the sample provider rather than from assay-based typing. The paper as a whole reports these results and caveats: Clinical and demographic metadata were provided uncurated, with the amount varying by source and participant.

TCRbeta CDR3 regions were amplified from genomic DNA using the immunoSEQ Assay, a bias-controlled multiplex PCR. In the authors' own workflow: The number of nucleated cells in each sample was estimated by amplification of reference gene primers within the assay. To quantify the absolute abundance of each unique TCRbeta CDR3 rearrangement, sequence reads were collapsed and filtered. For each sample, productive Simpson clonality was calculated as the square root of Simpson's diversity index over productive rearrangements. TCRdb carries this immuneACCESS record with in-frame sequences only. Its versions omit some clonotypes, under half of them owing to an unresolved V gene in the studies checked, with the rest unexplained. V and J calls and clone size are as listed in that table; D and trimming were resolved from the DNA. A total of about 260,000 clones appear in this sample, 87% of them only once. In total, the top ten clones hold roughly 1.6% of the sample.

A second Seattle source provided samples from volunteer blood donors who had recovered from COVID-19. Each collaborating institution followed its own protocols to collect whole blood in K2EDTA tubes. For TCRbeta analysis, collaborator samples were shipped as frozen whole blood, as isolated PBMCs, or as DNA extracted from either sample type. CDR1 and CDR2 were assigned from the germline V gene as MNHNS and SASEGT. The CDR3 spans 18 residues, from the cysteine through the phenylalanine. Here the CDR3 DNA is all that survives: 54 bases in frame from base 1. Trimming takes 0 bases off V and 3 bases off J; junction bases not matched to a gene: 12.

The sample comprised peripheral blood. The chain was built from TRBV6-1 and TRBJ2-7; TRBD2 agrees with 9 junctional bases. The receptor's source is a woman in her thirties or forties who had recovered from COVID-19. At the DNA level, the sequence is TGTGCCAGCAGTGAAGCACCCCTTCTAGCGGGAATATTCTACGAGCAGTACTTC. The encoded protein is CASSEAPLLAGIFYEQYF.